This T cell receptor (beta chain) was sequenced for a study of T cells expressing NK-cell markers (TCRdb year 2020). About the investigation overall: TCR beta-chain repertoires were profiled in sorted CD3+CD56+NKG2C+, CD3+CD56+NKG2C- and CD3+CD56-NKG2C+ T-cell subsets from several donors. Among the eight sequenced donors, seven were HCMV-seropositive and one was HCMV-seronegative. Randomly selected healthy volunteers, three men and five women, were used as the eight sequenced donors. Sequencing of the libraries produced 2 x 150 bp reads on Illumina HiSeq 2000/2500, MiSeq or NextSeq.

TCRdb names Illumina HiSeq 2000 as the instrument used. TCR beta cDNA libraries were prepared using 5'RACE template switching, which introduced a universal primer site and unique molecular identifiers. cDNA synthesis was primed from the TCR beta constant segment, followed by two successive PCR amplification steps. As for the original processing: Reads were demultiplexed and grouped by UMI with MIGEC, and clonotypes were assembled and quantified with MiTCR. Only TCR cDNA sequences supported by at least two reads were kept to exclude erroneous sequences. The tcR package was used for downstream repertoire analysis, with clonotypes matched between fractions based on CDR3 nucleotide sequence plus V segment. Antigen specificity was annotated against VDJdb with VDJmatch, allowing one amino acid substitution in CDR3. With the reads reprocessed by TCRdb, a single entry stands for each CDR3 protein sequence and no DNA is reported. The authors' filters were not applied to this entry. The sample's table lists a count of over 200,000 distinct CDR3 sequences. The top ten hold roughly 0.4% of the sample.

Inclusive of the bounding cysteine and phenylalanine, the CDR3 is 14 residues long. No DNA appears here. Overall study results and their limits: Those dominant clonotypes were again the most abundant among CD3+CD56-NKG2C+ cells in a handful of donors, at about 28.3-60.1%. It remained unclear whether the expanded NKG2C-expressing T cell clones were specific for HCMV antigens. For six donors, the dominant CD3+CD56+NKG2C+ clonotypes were among the top 10 CD8+ clonotypes and accounted for about 1.0-7.5% of CD8+ T cells.

As concerns this clonotype: This receptor's antigen is unknown.

A commercial ELISA kit detecting HCMV-specific IgG in serum was used to determine HCMV serostatus. Ficoll density gradient centrifugation was used to isolate peripheral blood mononuclear cells from blood. Sequenced input: blood T cells: a sorted CD56 or NKG2C T cell subset, CD4+ or CD8+ T cells, or bulk PBMC T cells (not recorded which). The source of this sequence is a man between 18 and 35 years old in good health. Donor details come from another sample of the same person, matched by shared clones. The chain links TRBV12-3 or TRBV12-4 with TRBJ1-3. This receptor has the CDR3 CASSSEGGGNTIYF.